This T cell receptor (beta chain) was recorded in a study of T cell responses to AZD1222 COVID-19 vaccine. TCRdb's copy holds only in-frame clones and misses some; the assay was immunoSEQ multiplex PCR. The data contain approximately 80,000 clones, approximately 83% of them singletons. This CDR3 spans 18 amino acids. The sequence was collected from an adult who received the AZD1222 COVID-19 vaccine. This rearrangement joins TRBV21-1 to TRBJ2-2; TRBD1 reflects the table's D call only, with no check against the DNA. TRBV21-1 is listed as a pseudogene. The specimen was peripheral blood, collected 28 days after the second AZD1222 dose. The CDR3 here is CASSSPHRTGRNTGELFF. The CDR3, as DNA: TGTGCCAGCAGCTCCCCCCATAGGACAGGGCGAAACACCGGGGAGCTGTTTTTT.